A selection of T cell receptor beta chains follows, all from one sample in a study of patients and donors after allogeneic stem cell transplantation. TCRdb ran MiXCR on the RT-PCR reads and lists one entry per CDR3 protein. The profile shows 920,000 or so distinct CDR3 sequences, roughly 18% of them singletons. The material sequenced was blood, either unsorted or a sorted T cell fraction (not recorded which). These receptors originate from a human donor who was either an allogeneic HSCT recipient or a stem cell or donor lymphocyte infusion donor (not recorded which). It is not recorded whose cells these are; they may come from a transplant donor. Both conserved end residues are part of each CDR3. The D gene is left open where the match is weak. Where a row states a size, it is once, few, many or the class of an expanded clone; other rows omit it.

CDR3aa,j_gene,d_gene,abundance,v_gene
CASSLTGLAGEQFF,TRBJ2-1,-,few,TRBV7-9
CASSYGRSRGTDTQYF,TRBJ2-3,-,-,TRBV6-5
CASSQAGGAIYGYTF,TRBJ1-2,TRBD1,few,TRBV6-1
CASSLSAGPPGNTIYF,TRBJ1-3,-,-,TRBV27
CASHDRDSTYEQYF,TRBJ2-7,TRBD1,-,TRBV5-1
CAIGMAQGDTQYF,TRBJ2-3,-,-,TRBV10-3
CASSLRGSLIDNEQFF,TRBJ2-1,-,few,TRBV5-1
CATSDLGGNEQFF,TRBJ2-1,-,few,TRBV24-1
CASSRTGWNGYTF,TRBJ1-2,-,-,TRBV4-3
CASRPKLLYGYTF,TRBJ1-2,-,-,TRBV27
CASSQDRFGGYTF,TRBJ1-2,-,-,TRBV4-2